The 23 T cell receptor beta chains given below trace back to one sample, sequenced in a study of cytomegalovirus exposure and HLA in healthy donors. Clones were read by immunoSEQ multiplex PCR, and TCRdb kept only the in-frame ones, dropping some. The sample has roughly 200,000 clones, about 81% seen once; the top ten hold roughly 1.2%. The specimen sequenced was PBMCs. Source of these receptors: a woman in her twenties or thirties in good health and CMV-seronegative.

V and J are TRBV6-1 and TRBJ1-5; 9 nucleotides match TRBD1. CDR3 length: 15 residues. V shed 8 bases and J 4 bases; nucleotides not matched to a gene: 9. The germline V gene has CDR1 MNHNS and CDR2 SASEGT. The CDR3 bases are TGTGCCAGCGCTGGGACAGGGAATCGTAATCAGCCCCAGCATTTT. It codes for CASAGTGNRNQPQHF.

This clone was counted a single time. The chain has TRBV19 and TRBJ1-6; 8 bases map to TRBD1. CDR1 is LNHDA and CDR2 is SQIVND in the germline V gene (reference sequence). The junction had 4 bases not matched to a gene; V was cut back by 3 bases and J by 6 bases. This CDR3 is 15 amino acids long. The CDR3 spells CASSIQGAINSPLHF. The CDR3 DNA reads TGTGCCAGTAGTATCCAGGGGGCTATTAATTCACCCCTCCACTTT.

This clone was counted between two and nine times. CDR3 bases: TGTGCCAGCAGGACTCCCCGGACAGGGGGCGGATACGAGCAGTACTTC. Translating gives CASRTPRTGGGYEQYF. The chain carries TRBV2 and TRBJ2-7, with 11 bases fitting TRBD1. Looked up from germline, CDR1 is SNHLY and CDR2 is FYNNEI. Unmatched junction bases numbered 11, after V lost 6 bases and J lost 4 bases. The CDR3 spans 16 residues.

The chain has TRBV5-1 and TRBJ1-1; the D is unclear. V lost 5 bases to trimming and J lost 1 base, with 15 bases between them. The CDR3 consists of 15 residues. The germline V gene encodes CDR1 SGHRS and CDR2 YFSETQ. The CDR3 sequence: CASRATVFGNTEAFF. CDR3 in DNA: TGCGCCAGCAGAGCGACGGTCTTCGGGAACACTGAAGCTTTCTTT.

The chain joins TRBV25-1 to TRBJ2-7, with 8 bases that match TRBD1. After removal of 3 bases from V and 1 base from J, the junction contained 5 bases not matched to a gene. Germline V gives CDR1 MGHDK, CDR2 SYGVNS. This CDR3 is 15 amino acids long. The CDR3 loop reads CASSDLDRGSYEQYF. CDR3 nucleotide sequence: TGTGCCAGCAGTGACCTCGACAGGGGTTCCTACGAGCAGTACTTC.

The gene calls are TRBV10-2 and TRBJ2-2, with TRBD1 identical over 10 bases. V shed 6 bases, J shed 1 base, and the junction held 8 bases outside the gene matches. Germline-derived CDR1 and CDR2 are WSHSY and SAAADI. This CDR3 contains 17 residues. DNA of the CDR3: TGCGCCAGCAGCCTGGGACAGGGGCTGCGGAACACCGGGGAGCTGTTTTTT. Translation gives CASSLGQGLRNTGELFF.

The chain links TRBV6-5 to TRBJ1-5; 10 nucleotides match TRBD1. Germline CDR1 reads MNHEY; CDR2 reads SVGAGI. V shed 0 bases, J shed 6 bases, and the junction held 2 bases outside the gene matches. CDR3 length: 15 residues. In DNA, the CDR3 is TGTGCCAGCAGTTACTCAGGACAGGGGGGTCAGCCCCAGCATTTT. Translation gives CASSYSGQGGQPQHF.

This chain uses TRBV2 with TRBJ1-1, with TRBD1 as a possible D gene (6 bases). From germline, CDR1 is SNHLY and CDR2 FYNNEI. There are 13 residues in the CDR3. Deletions cut 6 bases from V and 7 bases from J, with 15 bases between. In DNA form, the CDR3 reads TGTGCCAGCAGGGGACACGGTTTGGGTGAAGCTTTCTTT. Translated, it gives CASRGHGLGEAFF.

The chain employs TRBV5-8 and TRBJ2-1; 11 nucleotides agree with TRBD2. CDR1 is SGHTS, CDR2 YDEGEE, per germline. Unmatched junction bases numbered 8, after V lost 2 bases and J lost 7 bases. The CDR3 covers 16 residues. The CDR3 spells CASSLTSGGWKNEQFF. The CDR3 nucleotides are TGTGCCAGCAGCTTAACTAGCGGGGGTTGGAAGAATGAGCAGTTCTTC.

This clone was counted once. The chain carries TRBV13 and TRBJ1-3; D not resolved. The germline gives CDR1 PRHDT, CDR2 FYEKMQ (reference sequence). Trimming left V 4 bases short and J 0 bases short, with 13 bases between. This CDR3 is 16 amino acids long. The CDR3, as DNA: TGTGCCAGCAGCTCCCAACTACCCTACTCTGGAAACACCATATATTTT. It encodes CASSSQLPYSGNTIYF.

The chain couples TRBV5-1 to TRBJ2-1; 10 bases agree with TRBD2. CDR1 is SGHRS and CDR2 is YFSETQ in the germline V gene. The junction had 2 bases not matched to a gene; V was cut back by 0 bases and J by 5 bases. The CDR3 contains 15 residues. The CDR3: CASSLVTSGNNEQFF. The DNA of the CDR3 is TGCGCCAGCAGCTTGGTTACTAGCGGGAACAATGAGCAGTTCTTC.

Only a few counts were recorded for this clone. The chain recombines TRBV7-7 with TRBJ2-1; 8 bases are a match to TRBD2. CDR3 size: 15 residues. The V gene end was trimmed by 1 base and the J gene end by 5 bases; junction bases not matched to a gene: 4. Per the germline V gene, CDR1 is SSHAT and CDR2 is FNYEAQ (reference sequence). CDR3 region: CASSLESGGNNEQFF. The CDR3 nucleotides read TGTGCCAGCAGCTTAGAAAGCGGGGGCAACAATGAGCAGTTCTTC.

The chain links TRBV10-2 to TRBJ1-2; 7 bases map to TRBD1. The CDR3 spans 15 residues. CDR1 WSHSY and CDR2 SAAADI come from the germline V gene. The V segment lost 4 bases and the J segment 1 base; nucleotides outside the gene matches: 6. The CDR3 loop is CASSVVQGGNYGYTF. Written as DNA, the CDR3 is TGCGCCAGCAGTGTAGTCCAGGGGGGTAACTATGGCTACACCTTC.

The chain links TRBV30 to TRBJ2-1; 9 bases map to TRBD2. Germline CDR1 GTSNPN, CDR2 SVGIG (reference sequence). V lost 8 bases to trimming and J lost 9 bases; unmatched junction nucleotides: 17. The CDR3 has 15 residues. The CDR3 here is CARSTGGRVASEQFF. In DNA form, the CDR3 reads TGTGCCCGTTCAACGGGCGGGAGGGTCGCGAGTGAGCAGTTCTTC. The whole variable domain, filled in from reference TRBV30 and TRBJ2-1, reads SQTIHQWPATLVQPVGSPLSLECTVEGTSNPNLYWYRQAAGRGLQLLFYSVGIGQISSEVPQNLSASRPQDRQFILSSKKLLLSDSGFYLCARSTGGRVASEQFFGPGTRLTVL.

The J gene is TRBJ2-7, the V gene TRBV5-1; 10 nucleotides agree with TRBD1. Germline assignment: CDR1 SGHRS and CDR2 YFSETQ. Losses at the gene ends were 4 bases for V and 1 base for J; bases not matched to a gene: 8. This CDR3 has 16 amino acids. The CDR3 is CASSPASGQGSYEQYF. CDR3 sequence (DNA): TGCGCCAGCAGCCCGGCCTCGGGACAGGGGTCCTACGAGCAGTACTTC. Using reference TRBV5-1 and TRBJ2-7 for the parts outside the CDR3, the full variable domain is KAGVTQTPRYLIKTRGQQVTLSCSPISGHRSVSWYQQTPGQGLQFLFEYFSETQRNKGNFPGRFSGRQFSNSRSEMNVSTLELGDSALYLCASSPASGQGSYEQYFGPGTRLTVT.

V usage is TRBV5-1 and J usage is TRBJ2-3, with a tentative D call TRBD2 (8 bases). Germline V gives CDR1 SGHRS, CDR2 YFSETQ. The CDR3 is 17 residues long. The V end lost 0 bases, the J end lost 5 bases, and 19 bases lay between the germline ends. CDR3 nucleotides: TGCGCCAGCAGCTTGGTACCGGGACTAGGGGGCCTAGATACGCAGTATTTT. This encodes CASSLVPGLGGLDTQYF.

The CDR3 DNA reads as TGTGCCAGCAGTTACGGCGGGAGTGCCGGGGAGCTGTTTTTT. Translating gives CASSYGGSAGELFF. V gene TRBV6-5 combines with J gene TRBJ2-2; 7 bases line up with TRBD2. The CDR3 contains 14 residues. J was trimmed by 6 bases and V by 2 bases; bases with no gene match: 3. Germline V gene data show CDR1 as MNHEY and CDR2 as SVGAGI.

This chain uses TRBV27 with TRBJ1-4; D may be TRBD1 (6 bases). The V end lost 8 bases, the J end lost 8 bases, and 12 bases lay between the germline ends. This CDR3 region has 12 residues. The germline CDR1 and CDR2 sequences are MNHEY and SMNVEV (reference sequence). In DNA, the CDR3 is TGTGCCAGCCGGCTTCAGGGGGAAAAACTGTTTTTT. Its translation is CASRLQGEKLFF.

CDR3 region: CASSATGLSSYEQYF. CDR3 coding DNA: TGTGCCAGCAGTGCTACAGGGTTAAGCTCCTACGAGCAGTACTTC. V gene TRBV28 combines with J gene TRBJ2-7, with a tentative D call TRBD1 (6 bases). The CDR3 extends over 15 amino acids. The ends were cut back, 5 bases at V and 0 bases at J, with 14 bases in the middle. Germline V gives CDR1 MDHEN, CDR2 SYDVKM.

J is TRBJ1-2 and V is TRBV7-8, with 9 bases aligning to TRBD1. The V segment lost 5 bases and the J segment 7 bases; nucleotides outside the gene matches: 14. Looked up from germline, CDR1 is SGHVS and CDR2 is FQNEAQ. The CDR3 is 16 residues long. The CDR3 reads CASSLDTGGLMSGYTF. The CDR3 DNA is TGTGCCAGCAGCCTAGATACAGGGGGCCTTATGTCTGGCTACACCTTC.

The gene calls are TRBV10-2 and TRBJ1-4; D possibly corresponds to TRBD1 (5 bases). Trimming removed 7 bases from V and 8 bases from J, with 14 bases in between. Germline loops: CDR1 WSHSY, CDR2 SAAADI. The CDR3 has 13 residues. CDR3 protein: CASMPGYGEKLFF. The CDR3 DNA sequence: TGCGCCAGCATGCCAGGGTACGGGGAAAAACTGTTTTTT.

The CDR3 region is CASSAFSGKYQETQYF. In DNA form, the CDR3 reads TGTGCCAGCAGCGCCTTTAGCGGGAAGTACCAAGAGACCCAGTACTTC. The gene calls are TRBV9 and TRBJ2-5; TRBD2 agrees at 8 bases. Germline assignment: CDR1 SGDLS and CDR2 YYNGEE. The V gene end was trimmed by 3 bases and the J gene end by 0 bases; junction bases not matched to a gene: 7. The CDR3 length is 16 residues.

The chain joins TRBV10-3 to TRBJ1-4; D is uncertain. The germline V and J ends were trimmed by 0 bases and 0 bases, with 8 bases remaining between them. The CDR3 sequence is 16 residues long. The germline gives CDR1 ENHRY, CDR2 SYGVKD. The CDR3 DNA is TGTGCCATCAGTGAGTCCGAGCTTGCAACTAATGAAAAACTGTTTTTT. It translates to CAISESELATNEKLFF.